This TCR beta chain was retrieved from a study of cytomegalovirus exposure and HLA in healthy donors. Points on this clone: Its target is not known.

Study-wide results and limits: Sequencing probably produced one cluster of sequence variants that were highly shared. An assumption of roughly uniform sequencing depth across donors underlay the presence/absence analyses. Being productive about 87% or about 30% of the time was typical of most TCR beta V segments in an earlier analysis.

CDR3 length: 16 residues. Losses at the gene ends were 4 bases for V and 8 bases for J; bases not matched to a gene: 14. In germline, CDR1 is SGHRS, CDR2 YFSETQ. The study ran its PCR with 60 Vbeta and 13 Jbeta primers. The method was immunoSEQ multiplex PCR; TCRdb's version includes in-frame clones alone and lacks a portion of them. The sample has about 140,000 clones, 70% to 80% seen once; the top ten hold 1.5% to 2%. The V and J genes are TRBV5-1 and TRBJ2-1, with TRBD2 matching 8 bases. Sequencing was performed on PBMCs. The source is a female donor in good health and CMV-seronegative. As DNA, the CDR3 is TGCGCCAGCAGCAGCCGCGGCGGGGGGCCATTTGATGAGCAGTTCTTC. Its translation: CASSSRGGGPFDEQFF.